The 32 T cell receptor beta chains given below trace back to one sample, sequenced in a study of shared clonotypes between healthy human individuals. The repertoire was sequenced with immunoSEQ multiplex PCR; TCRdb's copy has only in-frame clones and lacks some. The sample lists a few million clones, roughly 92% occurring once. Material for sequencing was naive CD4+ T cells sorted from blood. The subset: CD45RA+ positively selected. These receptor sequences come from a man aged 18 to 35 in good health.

CDR3 in amino acids: CASSQLLGTKETQYF. The CDR3 region has the DNA TGCGCCAGCAGCCAACTTCTCGGGACCAAAGAGACCCAGTACTTC. This rearrangement joins TRBV4-1 to TRBJ2-5; possibly TRBD1 or TRBD2 for D (5 bases each). With 2 bases removed from V and 3 bases from J, the gap between germline ends came to 13 bases. CDR1 and CDR2 from the germline V gene are MGHRA and YSYEKL. The CDR3 runs to 15 residues.

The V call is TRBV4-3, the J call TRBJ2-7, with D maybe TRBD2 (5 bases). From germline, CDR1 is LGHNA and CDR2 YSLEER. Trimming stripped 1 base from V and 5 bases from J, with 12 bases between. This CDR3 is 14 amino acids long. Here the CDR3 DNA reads TGCGCCAGCAGCCAAGGGACTTCCGGAAACGAGCAGTACTTC. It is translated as CASSQGTSGNEQYF.

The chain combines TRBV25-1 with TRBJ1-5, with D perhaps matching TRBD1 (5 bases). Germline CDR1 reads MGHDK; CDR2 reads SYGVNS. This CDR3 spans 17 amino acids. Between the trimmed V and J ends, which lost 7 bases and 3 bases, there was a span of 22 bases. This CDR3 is CASTPTGDSLFNQPQHF. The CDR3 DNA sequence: TGTGCCAGCACCCCTACGGGGGATAGTCTCTTCAATCAGCCCCAGCATTTT.

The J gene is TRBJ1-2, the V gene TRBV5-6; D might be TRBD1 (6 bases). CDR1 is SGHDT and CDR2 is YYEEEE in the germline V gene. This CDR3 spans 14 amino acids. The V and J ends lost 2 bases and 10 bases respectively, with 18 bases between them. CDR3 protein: CASSFLLGEGDYTF. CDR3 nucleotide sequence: TGTGCCAGCAGCTTTCTTCTGGGCGAGGGGGACTACACCTTC.

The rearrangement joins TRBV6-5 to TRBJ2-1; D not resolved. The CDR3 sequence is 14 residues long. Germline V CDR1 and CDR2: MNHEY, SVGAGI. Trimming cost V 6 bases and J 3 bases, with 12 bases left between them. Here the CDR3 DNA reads TGTGCCAGCAGGATGGGGTTAAGCTACAATGAGCAGTTCTTC. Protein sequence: CASRMGLSYNEQFF.

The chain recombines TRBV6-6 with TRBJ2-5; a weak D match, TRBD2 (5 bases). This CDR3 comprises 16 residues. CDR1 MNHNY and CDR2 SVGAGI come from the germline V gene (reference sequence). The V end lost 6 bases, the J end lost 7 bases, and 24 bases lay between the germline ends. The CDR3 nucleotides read TGTGCCAGCAGATTACTAGAATCGGTCACAAAAGGGACCCAGTACTTC. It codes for CASRLLESVTKGTQYF.

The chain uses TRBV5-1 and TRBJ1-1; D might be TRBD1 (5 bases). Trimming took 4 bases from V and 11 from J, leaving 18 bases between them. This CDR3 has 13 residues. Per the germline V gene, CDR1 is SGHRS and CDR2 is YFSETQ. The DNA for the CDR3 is TGCGCCAGCAGCGAGGGAGTGGCAGGGTCGGCTTTCTTT. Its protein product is CASSEGVAGSAFF.

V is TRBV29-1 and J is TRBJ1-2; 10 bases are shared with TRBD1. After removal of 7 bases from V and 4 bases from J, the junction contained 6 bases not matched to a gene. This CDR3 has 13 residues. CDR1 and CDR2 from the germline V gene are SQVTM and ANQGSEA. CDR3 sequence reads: CSADRGRGYGYTF. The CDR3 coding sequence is TGCAGCGCCGACAGGGGGCGCGGCTATGGCTACACCTTC. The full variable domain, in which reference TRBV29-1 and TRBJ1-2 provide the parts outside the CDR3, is SAVISQKPSRDICQRGTSLTIQCQVDSQVTMMFWYRQQPGQSLTLIATANQGSEATYESGFVIDKFPISRPNLTFSTLTVSNMSPEDSSIYLCSADRGRGYGYTFGSGTRLTVV.

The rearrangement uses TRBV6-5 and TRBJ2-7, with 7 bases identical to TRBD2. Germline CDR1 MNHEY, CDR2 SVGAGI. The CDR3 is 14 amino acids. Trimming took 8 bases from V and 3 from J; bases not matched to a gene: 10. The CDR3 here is CASSAGVGNYEQYF. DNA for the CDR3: TGTGCCAGCTCGGCGGGAGTTGGAAACTACGAGCAGTACTTC.

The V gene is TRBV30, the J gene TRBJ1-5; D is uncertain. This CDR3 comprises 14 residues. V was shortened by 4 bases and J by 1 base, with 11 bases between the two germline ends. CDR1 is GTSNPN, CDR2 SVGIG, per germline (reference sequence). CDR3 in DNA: TGTGCCTGGACGAGCGGAAAGAGCAATCAGCCCCAGCATTTT. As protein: CAWTSGKSNQPQHF.

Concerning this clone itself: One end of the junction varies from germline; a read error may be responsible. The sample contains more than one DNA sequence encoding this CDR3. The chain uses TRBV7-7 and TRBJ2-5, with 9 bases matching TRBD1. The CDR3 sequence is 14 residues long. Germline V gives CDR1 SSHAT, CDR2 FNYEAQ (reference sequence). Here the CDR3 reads CASSSGTGTETQYF. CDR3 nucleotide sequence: TGTGCTAGCAGCTCCGGGACAGGGACGGAGACCCAGTACTTC.

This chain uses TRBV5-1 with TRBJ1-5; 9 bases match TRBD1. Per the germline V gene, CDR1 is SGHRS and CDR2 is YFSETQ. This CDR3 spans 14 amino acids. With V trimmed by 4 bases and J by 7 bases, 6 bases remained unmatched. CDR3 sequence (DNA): TGCGCCAGCAGCGAGGGGACAGGGAACCAGCCCCAGCATTTT. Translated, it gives CASSEGTGNQPQHF. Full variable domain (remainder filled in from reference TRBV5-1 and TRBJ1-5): KAGVTQTPRYLIKTRGQQVTLSCSPISGHRSVSWYQQTPGQGLQFLFEYFSETQRNKGNFPGRFSGRQFSNSRSEMNVSTLELGDSALYLCASSEGTGNQPQHFGDGTRLSIL.

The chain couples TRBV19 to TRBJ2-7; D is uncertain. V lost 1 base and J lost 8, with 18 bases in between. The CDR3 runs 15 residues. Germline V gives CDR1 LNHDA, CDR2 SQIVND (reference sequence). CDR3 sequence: CASSIAPRPEVKQYF. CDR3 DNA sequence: TGTGCCAGTAGTATAGCCCCTCGACCAGAGGTGAAGCAGTACTTC.

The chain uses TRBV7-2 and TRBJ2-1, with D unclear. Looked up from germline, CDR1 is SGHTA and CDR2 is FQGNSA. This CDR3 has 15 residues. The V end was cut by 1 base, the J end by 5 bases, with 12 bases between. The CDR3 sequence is CASSLGSVPNNEQFF. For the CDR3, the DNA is TGTGCCAGCAGCTTAGGCAGCGTTCCAAACAATGAGCAGTTCTTC.

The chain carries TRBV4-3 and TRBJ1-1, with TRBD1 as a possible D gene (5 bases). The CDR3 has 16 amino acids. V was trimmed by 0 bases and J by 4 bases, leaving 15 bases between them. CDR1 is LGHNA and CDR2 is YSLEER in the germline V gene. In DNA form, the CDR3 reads TGCGCCAGCAGCCAAGATCTAGGCAGGGAAGGCACTGAAGCTTTCTTT. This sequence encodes CASSQDLGREGTEAFF.

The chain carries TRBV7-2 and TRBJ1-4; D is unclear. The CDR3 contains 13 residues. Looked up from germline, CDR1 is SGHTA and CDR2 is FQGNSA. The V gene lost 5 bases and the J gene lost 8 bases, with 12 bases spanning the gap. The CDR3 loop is CASSISGGEKLFF. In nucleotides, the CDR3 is TGTGCCAGCAGCATCTCGGGTGGAGAAAAACTGTTTTTT.

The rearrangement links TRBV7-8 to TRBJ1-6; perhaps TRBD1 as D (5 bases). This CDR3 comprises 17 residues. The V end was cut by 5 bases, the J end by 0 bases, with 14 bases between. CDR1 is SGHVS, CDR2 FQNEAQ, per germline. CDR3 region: CASSVTESSSYNSPLHF. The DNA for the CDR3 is TGTGCCAGCAGCGTGACAGAATCGAGCTCCTATAATTCACCCCTCCACTTT. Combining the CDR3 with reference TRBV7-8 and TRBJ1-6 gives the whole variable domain GAGVSQSPRYKVAKRGQDVALRCDPISGHVSLFWYQQALGQGPEFLTYFQNEAQLDKSGLPSDRFFAERPEGSVSTLKIQRTQQEDSAVYLCASSVTESSSYNSPLHFGNGTRLTVT.

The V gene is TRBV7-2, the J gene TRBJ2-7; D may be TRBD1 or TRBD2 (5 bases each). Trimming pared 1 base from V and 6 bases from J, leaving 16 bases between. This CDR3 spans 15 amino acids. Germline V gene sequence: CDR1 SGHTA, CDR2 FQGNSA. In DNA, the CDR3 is TGTGCCAGCAGCTTAGAGTCGGGACGGATGAGCGAGCAGTACTTC. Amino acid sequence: CASSLESGRMSEQYF.

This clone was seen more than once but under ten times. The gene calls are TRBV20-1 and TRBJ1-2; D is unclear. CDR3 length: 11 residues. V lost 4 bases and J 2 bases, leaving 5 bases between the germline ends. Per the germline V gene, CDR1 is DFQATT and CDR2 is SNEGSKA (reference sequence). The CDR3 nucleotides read TGCAGTGCTACCCAGAACTATGGCTACACCTTC. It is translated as CSATQNYGYTF.

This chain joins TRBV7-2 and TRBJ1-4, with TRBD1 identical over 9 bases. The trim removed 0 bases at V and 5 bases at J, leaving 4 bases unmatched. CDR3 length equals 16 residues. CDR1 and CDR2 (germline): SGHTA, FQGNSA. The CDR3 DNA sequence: TGTGCCAGCAGCTTAGCTTCCGGGACAGGGAATGAAAAACTGTTTTTT. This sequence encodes CASSLASGTGNEKLFF.

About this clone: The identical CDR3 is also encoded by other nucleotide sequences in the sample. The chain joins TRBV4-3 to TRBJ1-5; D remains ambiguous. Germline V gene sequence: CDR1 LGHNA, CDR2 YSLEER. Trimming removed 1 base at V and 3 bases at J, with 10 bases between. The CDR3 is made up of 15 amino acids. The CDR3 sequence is CASSQAVKPNQPQHF. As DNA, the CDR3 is TGCGCCAGCAGCCAAGCTGTGAAACCCAATCAGCCCCAGCATTTT.

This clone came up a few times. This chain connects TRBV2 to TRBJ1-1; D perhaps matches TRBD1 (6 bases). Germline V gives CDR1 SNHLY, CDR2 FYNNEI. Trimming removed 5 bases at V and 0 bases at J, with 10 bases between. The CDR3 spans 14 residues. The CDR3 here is CASSRQEMNTEAFF. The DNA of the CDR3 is TGTGCCAGCAGTCGACAGGAGATGAACACTGAAGCTTTCTTT.

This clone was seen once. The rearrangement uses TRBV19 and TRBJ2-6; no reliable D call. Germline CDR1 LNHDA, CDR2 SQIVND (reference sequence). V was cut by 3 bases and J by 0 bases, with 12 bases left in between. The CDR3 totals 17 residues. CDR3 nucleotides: TGTGCCAGTAGTATTGGTCCACCCCGCTCTGGGGCCAACGTCCTGACTTTC. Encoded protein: CASSIGPPRSGANVLTF.

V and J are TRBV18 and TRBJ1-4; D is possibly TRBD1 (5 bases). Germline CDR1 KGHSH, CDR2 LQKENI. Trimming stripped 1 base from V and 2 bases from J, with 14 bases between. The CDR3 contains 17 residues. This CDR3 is CASSPRWGWGTNEKLFF. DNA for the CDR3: TGTGCCAGCTCACCACGATGGGGTTGGGGGACTAATGAAAAACTGTTTTTT.

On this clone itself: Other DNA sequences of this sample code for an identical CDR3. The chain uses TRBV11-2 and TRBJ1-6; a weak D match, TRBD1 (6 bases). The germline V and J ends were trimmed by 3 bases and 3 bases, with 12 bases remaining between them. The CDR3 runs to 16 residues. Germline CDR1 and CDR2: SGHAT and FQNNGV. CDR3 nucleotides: TGTGCCAGCAGCTTGGGTACAGGGAACTATAATTCACCCCTCCACTTT. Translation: CASSLGTGNYNSPLHF.

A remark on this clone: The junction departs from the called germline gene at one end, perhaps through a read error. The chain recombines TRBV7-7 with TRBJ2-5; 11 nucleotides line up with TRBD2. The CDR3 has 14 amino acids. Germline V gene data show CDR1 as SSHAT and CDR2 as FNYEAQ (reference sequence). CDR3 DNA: TGTGCTAGCAGCCCATCCTTAGCGGGGGGGGTCCAGTACTTC. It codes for CASSPSLAGGVQYF.

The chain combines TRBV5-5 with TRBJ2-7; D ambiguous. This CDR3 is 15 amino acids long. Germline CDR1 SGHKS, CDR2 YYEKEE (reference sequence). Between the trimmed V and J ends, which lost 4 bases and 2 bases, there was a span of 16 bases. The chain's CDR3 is CASSRNGALPYEQYF. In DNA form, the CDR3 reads TGTGCCAGCAGCCGAAACGGTGCATTACCCTACGAGCAGTACTTC.

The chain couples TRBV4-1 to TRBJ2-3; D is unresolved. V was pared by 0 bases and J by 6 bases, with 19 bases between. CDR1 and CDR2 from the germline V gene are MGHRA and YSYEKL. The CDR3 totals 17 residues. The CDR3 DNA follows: TGCGCCAGCAGCCAAGAAGGGTCCTTCCTCGCTTCCGATACGCAGTATTTT. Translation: CASSQEGSFLASDTQYF.

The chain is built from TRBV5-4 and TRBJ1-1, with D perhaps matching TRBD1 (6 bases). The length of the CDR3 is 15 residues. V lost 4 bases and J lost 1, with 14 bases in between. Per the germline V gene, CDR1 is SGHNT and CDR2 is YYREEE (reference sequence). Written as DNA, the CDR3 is TGTGCCAGCAGCCAAAGCGGCAGGGGGAACACTGAAGCTTTCTTT. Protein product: CASSQSGRGNTEAFF.

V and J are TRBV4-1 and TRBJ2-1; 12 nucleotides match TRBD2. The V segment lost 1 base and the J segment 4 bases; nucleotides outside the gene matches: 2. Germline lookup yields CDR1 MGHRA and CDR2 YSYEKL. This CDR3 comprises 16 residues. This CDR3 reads CASSQVLAGGYNEQFF. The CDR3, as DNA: TGCGCCAGCAGCCAAGTGCTAGCGGGGGGGTACAATGAGCAGTTCTTC.

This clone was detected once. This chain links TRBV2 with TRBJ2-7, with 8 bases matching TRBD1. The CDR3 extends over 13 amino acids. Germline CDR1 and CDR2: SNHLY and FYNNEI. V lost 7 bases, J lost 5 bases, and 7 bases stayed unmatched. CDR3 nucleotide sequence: TGTGCCAGCAATGGACAGGGCTTGGACGAGCAGTACTTC. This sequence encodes CASNGQGLDEQYF.

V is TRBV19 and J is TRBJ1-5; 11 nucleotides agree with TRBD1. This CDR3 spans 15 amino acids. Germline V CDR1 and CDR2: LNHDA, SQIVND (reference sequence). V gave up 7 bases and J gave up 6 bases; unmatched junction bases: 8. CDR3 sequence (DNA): TGTGCCAGTACTTGGACAGGGGGCGGAGGTCAGCCCCAGCATTTT. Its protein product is CASTWTGGGGQPQHF.